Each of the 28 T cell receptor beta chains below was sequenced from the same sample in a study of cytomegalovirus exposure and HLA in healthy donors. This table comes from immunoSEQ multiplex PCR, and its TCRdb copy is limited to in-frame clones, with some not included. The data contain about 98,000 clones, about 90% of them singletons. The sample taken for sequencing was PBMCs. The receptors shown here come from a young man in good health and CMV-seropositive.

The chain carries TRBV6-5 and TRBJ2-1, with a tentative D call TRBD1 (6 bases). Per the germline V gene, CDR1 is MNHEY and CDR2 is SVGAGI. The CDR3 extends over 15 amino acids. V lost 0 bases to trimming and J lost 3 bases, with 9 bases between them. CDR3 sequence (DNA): TGTGCCAGCAGTTACTCTAGGACAGTCTACAATGAGCAGTTCTTC. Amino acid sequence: CASSYSRTVYNEQFF.

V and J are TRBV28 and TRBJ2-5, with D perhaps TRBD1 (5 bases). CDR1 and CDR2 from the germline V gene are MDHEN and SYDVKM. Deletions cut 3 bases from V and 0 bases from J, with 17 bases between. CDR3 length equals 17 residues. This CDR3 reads CASSFPSVRTYQETQYF. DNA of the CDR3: TGTGCCAGCAGTTTTCCCTCTGTCAGGACATACCAAGAGACCCAGTACTTC.

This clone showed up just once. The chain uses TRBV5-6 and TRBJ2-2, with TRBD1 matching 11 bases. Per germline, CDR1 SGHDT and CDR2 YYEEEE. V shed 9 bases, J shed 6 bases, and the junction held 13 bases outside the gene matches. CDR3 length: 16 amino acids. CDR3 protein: CAISNAGQGVAGELFF. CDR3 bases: TGTGCCATTAGCAACGCGGGACAGGGGGTCGCCGGGGAGCTGTTTTTT.

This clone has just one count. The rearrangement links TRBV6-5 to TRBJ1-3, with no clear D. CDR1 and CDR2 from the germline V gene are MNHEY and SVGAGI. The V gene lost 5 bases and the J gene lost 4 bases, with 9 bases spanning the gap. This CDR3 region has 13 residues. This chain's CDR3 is CASSNPQGNTIYF. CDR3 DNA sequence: TGTGCCAGCAGTAACCCCCAGGGAAACACCATATATTTT.

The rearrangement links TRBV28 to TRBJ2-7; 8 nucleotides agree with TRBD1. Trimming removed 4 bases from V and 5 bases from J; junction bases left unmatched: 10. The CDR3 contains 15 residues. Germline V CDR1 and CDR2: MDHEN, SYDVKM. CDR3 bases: TGTGCCAGCAGTTCGACAGGGGCGGGAATCCACGAGCAGTACTTC. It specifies CASSSTGAGIHEQYF.

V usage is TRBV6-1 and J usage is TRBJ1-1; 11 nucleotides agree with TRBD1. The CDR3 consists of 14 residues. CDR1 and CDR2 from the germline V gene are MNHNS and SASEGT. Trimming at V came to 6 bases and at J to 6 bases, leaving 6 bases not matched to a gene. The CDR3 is CASSHRDRGAEAFF. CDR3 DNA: TGTGCCAGCAGCCACCGGGACAGGGGGGCTGAAGCTTTCTTT.

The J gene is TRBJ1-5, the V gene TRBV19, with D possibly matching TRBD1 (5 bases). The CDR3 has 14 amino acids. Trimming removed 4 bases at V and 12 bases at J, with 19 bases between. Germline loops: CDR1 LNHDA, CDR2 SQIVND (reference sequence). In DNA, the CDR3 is TGTGCCAGTAGTACACCGACAGAGATCAGCCTCCAGCATTTT. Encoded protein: CASSTPTEISLQHF.

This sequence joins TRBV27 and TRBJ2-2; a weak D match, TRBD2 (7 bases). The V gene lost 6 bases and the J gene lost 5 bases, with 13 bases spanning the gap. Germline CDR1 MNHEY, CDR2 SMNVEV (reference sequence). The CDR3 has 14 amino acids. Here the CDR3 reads CASRRGLKTGELFF. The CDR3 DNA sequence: TGTGCCAGCAGGCGGGGGCTTAAAACCGGGGAGCTGTTTTTT.

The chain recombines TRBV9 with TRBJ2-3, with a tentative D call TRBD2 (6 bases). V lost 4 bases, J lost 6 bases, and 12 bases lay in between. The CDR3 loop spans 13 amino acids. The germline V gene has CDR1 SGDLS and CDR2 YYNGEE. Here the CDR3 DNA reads TGTGCCAGCAGCCCCGGGAGCGCGGATACGCAGTATTTT. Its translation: CASSPGSADTQYF.

Here the CDR3 DNA reads TGTGCCAGCAGCGGCCGGGACAGGACCTACGAGCAGTACTTC. Protein: CASSGRDRTYEQYF. The chain has TRBV9 and TRBJ2-7; 8 positions match TRBD1. The CDR3 is 14 amino acids. Germline CDR1 is SGDLS and CDR2 is YYNGEE. The V segment lost 3 bases and the J segment 2 bases; nucleotides outside the gene matches: 4. Drawing the rest from reference TRBV9 and TRBJ2-7, the complete variable domain is DSGVTQTPKHLITATGQRVTLRCSPRSGDLSVYWYQQSLDQGLQFLIQYYNGEERAKGNILERFSAQQFPDLHSELNLSSLELGDSALYFCASSGRDRTYEQYFGPGTRLTVT.

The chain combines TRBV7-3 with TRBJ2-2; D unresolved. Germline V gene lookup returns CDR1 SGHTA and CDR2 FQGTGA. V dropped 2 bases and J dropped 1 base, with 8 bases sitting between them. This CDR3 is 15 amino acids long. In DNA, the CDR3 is TGTGCCAGCAGCTTAGTGATCGGGAACACCGGGGAGCTGTTTTTT. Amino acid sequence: CASSLVIGNTGELFF.

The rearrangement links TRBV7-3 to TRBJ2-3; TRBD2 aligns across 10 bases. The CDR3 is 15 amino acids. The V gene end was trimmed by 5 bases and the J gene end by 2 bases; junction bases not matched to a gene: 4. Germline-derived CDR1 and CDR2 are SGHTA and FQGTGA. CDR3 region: CASSQGLAATDTQYF. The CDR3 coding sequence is TGTGCCAGCAGCCAAGGACTAGCGGCCACAGATACGCAGTATTTT. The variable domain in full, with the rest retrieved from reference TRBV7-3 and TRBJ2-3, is GAGVSQTPSNKVTEKGKYVELRCDPISGHTALYWYRQSLGQGPEFLIYFQGTGAADDSGLPNDRFFAVRPEGSVSTLKIQRTERGDSAVYLCASSQGLAATDTQYFGPGTRLTVL.

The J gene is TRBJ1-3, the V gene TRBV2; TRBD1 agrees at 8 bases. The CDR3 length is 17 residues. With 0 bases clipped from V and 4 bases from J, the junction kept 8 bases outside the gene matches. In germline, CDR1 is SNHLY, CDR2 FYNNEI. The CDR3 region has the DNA TGTGCCAGCAGTGAAGCTATCGACAGGGGACCGGGAAACACCATATATTTT. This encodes CASSEAIDRGPGNTIYF.

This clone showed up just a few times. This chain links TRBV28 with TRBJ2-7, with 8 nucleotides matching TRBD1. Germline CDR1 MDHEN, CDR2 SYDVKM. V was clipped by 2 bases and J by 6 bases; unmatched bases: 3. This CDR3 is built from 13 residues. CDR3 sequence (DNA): TGTGCCAGCAGTTTAGATGGACAGGGCGAGCAGTACTTC. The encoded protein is CASSLDGQGEQYF.

CDR3 amino acids: CASSVTTTNNEQFF. CDR3 coding DNA: TGTGCCAGCAGCGTAACAACCACTAACAATGAGCAGTTCTTC. The chain links TRBV9 to TRBJ2-1, with unresolved D. Looked up from germline, CDR1 is SGDLS and CDR2 is YYNGEE. The CDR3 is 14 residues long. The V and J ends lost 1 base and 5 bases respectively, with 10 bases between them.

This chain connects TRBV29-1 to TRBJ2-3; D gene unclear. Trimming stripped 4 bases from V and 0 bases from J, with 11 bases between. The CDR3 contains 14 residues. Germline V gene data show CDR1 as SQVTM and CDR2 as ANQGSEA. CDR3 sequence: CSVVAVASTDTQYF. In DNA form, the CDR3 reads TGCAGCGTTGTGGCGGTTGCTAGCACAGATACGCAGTATTTT.

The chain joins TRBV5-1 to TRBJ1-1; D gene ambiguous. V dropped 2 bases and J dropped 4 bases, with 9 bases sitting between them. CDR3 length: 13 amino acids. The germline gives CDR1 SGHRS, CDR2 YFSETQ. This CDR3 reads CASSFGSGTEAFF. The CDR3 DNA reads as TGCGCCAGCAGCTTTGGTTCAGGCACTGAAGCTTTCTTT.

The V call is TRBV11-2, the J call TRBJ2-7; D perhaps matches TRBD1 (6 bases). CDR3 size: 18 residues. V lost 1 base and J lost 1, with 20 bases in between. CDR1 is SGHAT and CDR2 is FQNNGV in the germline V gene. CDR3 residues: CASSLVFGTGSVSYEQYF. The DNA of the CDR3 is TGTGCCAGCAGCTTAGTCTTTGGTACAGGGTCAGTATCCTACGAGCAGTACTTC.

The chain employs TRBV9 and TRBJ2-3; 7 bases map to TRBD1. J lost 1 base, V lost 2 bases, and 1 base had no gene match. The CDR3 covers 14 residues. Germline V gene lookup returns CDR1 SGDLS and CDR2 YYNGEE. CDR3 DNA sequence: TGTGCCAGCAGCGTTGGACAGGGCACAGATACGCAGTATTTT. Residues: CASSVGQGTDTQYF.

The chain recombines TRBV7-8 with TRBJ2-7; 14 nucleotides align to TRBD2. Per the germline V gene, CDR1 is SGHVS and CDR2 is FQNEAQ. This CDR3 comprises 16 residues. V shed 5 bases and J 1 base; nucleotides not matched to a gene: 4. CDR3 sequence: CASSKGTSGRSYEQYF. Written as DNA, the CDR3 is TGTGCCAGCAGCAAAGGGACTAGCGGGAGATCCTACGAGCAGTACTTC.

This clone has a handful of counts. CDR3 nucleotides: TGTGCCAGCAGTTTATCTTTCCGGCGGGAGGGCCCTCGGGGGAACACCGGGGAGCTGTTTTTT. Translating it yields CASSLSFRREGPRGNTGELFF. The V gene is TRBV27, the J gene TRBJ2-2; 9 bases are a match to TRBD2. The CDR3 is 21 amino acids. With V trimmed by 0 bases and J by 1 base, 15 bases remained unmatched. CDR1 and CDR2 (germline): MNHEY, SMNVEV (reference sequence).

The CDR3 here is CASSLAGDTEAFF. The CDR3 nucleotides read TGTGCCAGCAGTTTAGCGGGGGACACTGAAGCTTTCTTT. The rearrangement uses TRBV27 and TRBJ1-1; maybe TRBD1 (5 bases). This CDR3 has 13 residues. Trimming removed 2 bases at V and 3 bases at J, with 7 bases between. Germline lookup yields CDR1 MNHEY and CDR2 SMNVEV (reference sequence).

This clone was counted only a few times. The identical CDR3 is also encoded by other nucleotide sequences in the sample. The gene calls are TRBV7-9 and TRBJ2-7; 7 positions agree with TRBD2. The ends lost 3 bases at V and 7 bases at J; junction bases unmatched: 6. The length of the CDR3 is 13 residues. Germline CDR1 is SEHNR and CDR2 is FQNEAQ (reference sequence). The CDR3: CASSLGTTGEQYF. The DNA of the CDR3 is TGTGCCAGCAGCTTGGGGACTACGGGAGAGCAGTACTTC.

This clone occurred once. The CDR3 nucleotides read TGTGCCAGCAGCCCACTTGCGACAGGGGGATACGAGCAGTACTTC. Protein product: CASSPLATGGYEQYF. V is TRBV7-9 and J is TRBJ2-7, with TRBD1 matching over 9 bases. Losses at the gene ends were 5 bases for V and 4 bases for J; bases not matched to a gene: 9. CDR1 and CDR2 from the germline V gene are SEHNR and FQNEAQ (reference sequence). The CDR3 extends over 15 amino acids. Based on the CDR3 plus reference TRBV7-9 and TRBJ2-7, the full variable domain is DTGVSQNPRHKITKRGQNVTFRCDPISEHNRLYWYRQTLGQGPEFLTYFQNEAQLEKSRLLSDRFSAERPKGSFSTLEIQRTEQGDSAMYLCASSPLATGGYEQYFGPGTRLTVT.

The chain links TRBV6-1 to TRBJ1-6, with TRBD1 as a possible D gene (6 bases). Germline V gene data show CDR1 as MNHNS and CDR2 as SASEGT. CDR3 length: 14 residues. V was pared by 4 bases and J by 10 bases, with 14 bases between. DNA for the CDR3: TGTGCCAGCAGTGGGCACAGGGTTGGCTCACCCCTCCACTTT. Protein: CASSGHRVGSPLHF.

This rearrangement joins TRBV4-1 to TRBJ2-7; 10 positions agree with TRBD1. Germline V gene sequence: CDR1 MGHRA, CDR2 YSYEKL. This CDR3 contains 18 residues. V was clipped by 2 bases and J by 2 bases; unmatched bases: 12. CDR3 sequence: CASSQYKRGQGRAYEQYF. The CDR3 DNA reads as TGCGCCAGCAGCCAATATAAACGGGGACAGGGGAGAGCCTACGAGCAGTACTTC.

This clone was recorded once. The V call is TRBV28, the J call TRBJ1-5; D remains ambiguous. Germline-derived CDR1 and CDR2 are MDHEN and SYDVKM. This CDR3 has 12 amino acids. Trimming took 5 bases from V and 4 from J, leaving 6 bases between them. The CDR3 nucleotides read TGTGCCAGCAGTGTTATGAATCAGCCCCAGCATTTT. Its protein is CASSVMNQPQHF.

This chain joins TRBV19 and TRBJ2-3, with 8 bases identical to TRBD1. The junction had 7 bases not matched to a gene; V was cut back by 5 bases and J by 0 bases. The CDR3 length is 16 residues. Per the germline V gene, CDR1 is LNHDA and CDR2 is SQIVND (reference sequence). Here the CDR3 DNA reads TGTGCCAGTAGTCGTCCCACAGGGGGTAGCACAGATACGCAGTATTTT. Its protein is CASSRPTGGSTDTQYF.